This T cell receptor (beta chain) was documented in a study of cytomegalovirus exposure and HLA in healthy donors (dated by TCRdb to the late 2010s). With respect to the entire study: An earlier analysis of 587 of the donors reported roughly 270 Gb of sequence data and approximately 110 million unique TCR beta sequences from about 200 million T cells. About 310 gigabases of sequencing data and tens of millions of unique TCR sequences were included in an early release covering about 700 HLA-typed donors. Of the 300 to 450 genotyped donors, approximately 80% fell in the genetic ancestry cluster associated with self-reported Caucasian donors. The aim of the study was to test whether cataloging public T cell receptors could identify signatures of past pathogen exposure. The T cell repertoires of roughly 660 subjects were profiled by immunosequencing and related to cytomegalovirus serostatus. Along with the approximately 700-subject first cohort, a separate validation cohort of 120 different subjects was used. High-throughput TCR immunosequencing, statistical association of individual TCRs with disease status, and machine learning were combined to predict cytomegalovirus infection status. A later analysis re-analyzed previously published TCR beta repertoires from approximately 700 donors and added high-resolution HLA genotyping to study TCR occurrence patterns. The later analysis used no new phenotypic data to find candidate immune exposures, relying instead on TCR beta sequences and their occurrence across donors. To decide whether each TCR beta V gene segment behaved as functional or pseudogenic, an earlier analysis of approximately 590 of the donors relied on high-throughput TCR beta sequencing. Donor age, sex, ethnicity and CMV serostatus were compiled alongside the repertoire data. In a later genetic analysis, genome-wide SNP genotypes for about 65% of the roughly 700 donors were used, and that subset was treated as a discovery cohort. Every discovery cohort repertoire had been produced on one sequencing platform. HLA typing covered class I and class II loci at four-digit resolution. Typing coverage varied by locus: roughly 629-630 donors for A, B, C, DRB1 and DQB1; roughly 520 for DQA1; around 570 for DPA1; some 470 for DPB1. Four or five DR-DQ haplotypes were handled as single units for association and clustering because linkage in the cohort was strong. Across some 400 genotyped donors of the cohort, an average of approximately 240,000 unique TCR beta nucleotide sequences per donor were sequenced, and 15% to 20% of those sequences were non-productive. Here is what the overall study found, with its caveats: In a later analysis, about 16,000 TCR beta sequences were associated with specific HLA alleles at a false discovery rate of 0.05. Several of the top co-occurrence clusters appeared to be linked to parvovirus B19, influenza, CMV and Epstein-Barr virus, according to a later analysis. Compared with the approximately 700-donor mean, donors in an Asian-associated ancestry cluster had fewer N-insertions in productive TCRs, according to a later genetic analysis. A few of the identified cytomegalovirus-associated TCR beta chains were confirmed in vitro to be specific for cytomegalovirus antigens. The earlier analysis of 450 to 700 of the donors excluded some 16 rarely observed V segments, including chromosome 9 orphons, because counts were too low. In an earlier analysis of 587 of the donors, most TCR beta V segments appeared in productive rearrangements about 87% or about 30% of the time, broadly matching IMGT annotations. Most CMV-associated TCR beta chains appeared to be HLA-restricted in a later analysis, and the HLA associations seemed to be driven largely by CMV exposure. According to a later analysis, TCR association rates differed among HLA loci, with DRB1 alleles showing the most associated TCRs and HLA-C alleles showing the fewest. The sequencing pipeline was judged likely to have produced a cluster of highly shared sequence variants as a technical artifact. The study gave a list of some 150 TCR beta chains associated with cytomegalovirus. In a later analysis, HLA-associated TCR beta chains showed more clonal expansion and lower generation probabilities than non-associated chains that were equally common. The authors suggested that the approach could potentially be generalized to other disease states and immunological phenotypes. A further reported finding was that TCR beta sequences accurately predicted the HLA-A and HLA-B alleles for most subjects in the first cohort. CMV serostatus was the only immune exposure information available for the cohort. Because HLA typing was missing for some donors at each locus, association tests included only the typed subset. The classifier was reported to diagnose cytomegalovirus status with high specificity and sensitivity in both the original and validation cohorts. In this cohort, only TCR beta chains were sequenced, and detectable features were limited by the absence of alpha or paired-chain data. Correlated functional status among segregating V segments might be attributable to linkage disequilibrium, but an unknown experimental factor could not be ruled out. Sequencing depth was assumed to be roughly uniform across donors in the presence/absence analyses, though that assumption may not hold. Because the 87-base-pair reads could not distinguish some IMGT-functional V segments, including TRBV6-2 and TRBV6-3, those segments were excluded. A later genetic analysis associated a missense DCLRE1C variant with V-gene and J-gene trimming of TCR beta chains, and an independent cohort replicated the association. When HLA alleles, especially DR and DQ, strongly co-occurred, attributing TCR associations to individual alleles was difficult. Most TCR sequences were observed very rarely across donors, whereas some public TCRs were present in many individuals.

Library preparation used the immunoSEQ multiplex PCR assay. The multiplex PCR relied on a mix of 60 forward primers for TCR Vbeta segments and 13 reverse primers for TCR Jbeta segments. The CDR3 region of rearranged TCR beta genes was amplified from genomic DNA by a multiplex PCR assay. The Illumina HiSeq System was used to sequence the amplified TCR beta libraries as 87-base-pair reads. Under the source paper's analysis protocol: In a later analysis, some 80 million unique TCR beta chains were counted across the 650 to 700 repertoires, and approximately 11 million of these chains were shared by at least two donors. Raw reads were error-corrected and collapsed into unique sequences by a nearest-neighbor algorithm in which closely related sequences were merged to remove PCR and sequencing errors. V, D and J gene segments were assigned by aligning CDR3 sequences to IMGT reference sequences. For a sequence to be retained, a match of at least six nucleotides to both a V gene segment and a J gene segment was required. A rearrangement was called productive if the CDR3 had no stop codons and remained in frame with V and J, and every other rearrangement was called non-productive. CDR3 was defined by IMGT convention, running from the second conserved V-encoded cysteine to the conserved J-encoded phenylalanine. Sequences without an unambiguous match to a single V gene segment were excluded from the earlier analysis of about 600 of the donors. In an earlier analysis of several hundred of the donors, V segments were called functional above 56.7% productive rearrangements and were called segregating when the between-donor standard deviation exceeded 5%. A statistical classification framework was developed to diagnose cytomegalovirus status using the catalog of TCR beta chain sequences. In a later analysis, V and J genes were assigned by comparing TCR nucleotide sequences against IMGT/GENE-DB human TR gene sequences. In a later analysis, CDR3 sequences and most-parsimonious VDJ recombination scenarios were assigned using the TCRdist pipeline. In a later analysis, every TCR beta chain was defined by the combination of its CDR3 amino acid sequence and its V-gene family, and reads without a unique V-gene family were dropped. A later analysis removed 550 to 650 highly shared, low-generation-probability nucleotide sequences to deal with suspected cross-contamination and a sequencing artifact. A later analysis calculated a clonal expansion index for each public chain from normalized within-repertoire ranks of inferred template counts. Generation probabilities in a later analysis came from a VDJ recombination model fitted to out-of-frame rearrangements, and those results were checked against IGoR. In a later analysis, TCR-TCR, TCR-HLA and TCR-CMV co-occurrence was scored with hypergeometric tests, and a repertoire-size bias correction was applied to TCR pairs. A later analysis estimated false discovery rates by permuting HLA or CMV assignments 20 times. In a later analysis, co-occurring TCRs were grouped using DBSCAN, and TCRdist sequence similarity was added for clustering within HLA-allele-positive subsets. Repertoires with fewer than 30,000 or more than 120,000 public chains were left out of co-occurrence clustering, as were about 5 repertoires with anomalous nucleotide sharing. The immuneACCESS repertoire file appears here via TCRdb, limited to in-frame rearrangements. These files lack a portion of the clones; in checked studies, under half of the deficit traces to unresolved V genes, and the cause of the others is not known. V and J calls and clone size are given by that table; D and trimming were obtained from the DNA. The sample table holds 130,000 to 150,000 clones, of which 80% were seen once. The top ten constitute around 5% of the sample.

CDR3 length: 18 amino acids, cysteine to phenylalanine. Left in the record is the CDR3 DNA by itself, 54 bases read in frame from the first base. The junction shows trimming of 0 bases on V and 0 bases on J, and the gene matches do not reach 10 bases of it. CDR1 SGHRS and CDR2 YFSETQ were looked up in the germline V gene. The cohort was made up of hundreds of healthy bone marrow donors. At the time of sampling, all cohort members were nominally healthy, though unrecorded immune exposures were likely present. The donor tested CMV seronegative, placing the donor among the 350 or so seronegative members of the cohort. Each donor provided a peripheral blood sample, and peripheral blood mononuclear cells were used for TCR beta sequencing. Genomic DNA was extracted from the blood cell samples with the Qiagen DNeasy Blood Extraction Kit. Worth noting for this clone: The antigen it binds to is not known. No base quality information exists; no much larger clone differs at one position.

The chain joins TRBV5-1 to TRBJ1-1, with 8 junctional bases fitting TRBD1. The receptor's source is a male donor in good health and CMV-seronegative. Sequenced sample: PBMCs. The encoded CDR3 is CASSLGDRGELMNTEAFF. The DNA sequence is TGCGCCAGCAGCTTGGGTGACAGGGGCGAACTAATGAACACTGAAGCTTTCTTT.